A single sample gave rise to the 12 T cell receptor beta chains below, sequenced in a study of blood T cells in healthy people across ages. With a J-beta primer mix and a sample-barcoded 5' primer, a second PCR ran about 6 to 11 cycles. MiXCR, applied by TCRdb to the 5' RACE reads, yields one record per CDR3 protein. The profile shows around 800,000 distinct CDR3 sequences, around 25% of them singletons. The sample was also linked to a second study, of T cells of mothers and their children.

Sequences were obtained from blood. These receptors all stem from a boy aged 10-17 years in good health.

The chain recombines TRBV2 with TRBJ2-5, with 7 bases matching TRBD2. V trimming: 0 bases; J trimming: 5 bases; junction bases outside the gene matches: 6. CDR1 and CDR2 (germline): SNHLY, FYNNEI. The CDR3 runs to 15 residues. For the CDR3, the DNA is TGTGCCAGCAGTGAAGCGCTGGGGGGGGTGGAGACCCAGTACTTC. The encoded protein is CASSEALGGVETQYF.

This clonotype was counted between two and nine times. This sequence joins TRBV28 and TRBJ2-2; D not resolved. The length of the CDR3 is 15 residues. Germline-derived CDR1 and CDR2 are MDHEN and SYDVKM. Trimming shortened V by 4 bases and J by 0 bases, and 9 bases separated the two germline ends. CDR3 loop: CASSSLDSNTGELFF. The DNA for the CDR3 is TGTGCCAGCAGTTCCTTAGACTCGAACACCGGGGAGCTGTTTTTT.

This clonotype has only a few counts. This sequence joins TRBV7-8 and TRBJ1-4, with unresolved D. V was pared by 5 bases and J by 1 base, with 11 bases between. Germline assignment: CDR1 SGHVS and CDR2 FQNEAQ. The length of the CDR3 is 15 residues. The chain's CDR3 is CASSPRRVTNEKLFF. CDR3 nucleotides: TGTGCCAGCAGCCCCAGGAGGGTAACTAATGAAAAACTGTTTTTT.

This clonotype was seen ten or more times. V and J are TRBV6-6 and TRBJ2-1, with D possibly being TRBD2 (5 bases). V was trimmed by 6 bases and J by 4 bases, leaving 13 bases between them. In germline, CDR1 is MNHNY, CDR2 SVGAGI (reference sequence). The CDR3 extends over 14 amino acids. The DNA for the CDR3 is TGTGCCAGCAGCGACACCGGGATATACAATGAGCAGTTCTTC. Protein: CASSDTGIYNEQFF.

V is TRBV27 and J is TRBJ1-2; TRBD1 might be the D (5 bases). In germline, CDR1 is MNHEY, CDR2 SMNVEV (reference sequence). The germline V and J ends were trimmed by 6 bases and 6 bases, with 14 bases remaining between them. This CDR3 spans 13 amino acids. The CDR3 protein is CASRWGRDHGYTF. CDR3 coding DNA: TGTGCCAGCAGGTGGGGCAGGGATCATGGCTACACCTTC.

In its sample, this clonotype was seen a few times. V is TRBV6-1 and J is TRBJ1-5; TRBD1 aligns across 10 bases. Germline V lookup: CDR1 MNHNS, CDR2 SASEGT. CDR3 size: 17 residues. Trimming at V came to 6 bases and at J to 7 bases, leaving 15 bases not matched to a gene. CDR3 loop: CASSRPGTGAVRQPQHF. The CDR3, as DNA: TGTGCCAGCAGCCGTCCCGGGACAGGGGCCGTTAGGCAGCCCCAGCATTTT.

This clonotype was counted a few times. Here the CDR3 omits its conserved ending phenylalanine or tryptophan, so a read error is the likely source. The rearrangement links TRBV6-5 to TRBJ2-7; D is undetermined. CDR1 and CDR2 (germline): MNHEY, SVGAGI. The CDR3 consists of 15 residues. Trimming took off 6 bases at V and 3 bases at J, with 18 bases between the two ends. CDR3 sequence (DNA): TGTGCCAGCAGCTATGGGTCCGGCAGTCTCTACGAGCAGTACCTC. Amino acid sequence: CASSYGSGSLYEQYL.

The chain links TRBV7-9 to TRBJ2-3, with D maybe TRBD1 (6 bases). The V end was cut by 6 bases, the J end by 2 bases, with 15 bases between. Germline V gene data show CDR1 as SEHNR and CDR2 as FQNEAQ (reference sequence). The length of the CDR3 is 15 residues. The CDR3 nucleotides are TGTGCCAGCAGACGTGTCCGGGACACCACAGATACGCAGTATTTT. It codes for CASRRVRDTTDTQYF.

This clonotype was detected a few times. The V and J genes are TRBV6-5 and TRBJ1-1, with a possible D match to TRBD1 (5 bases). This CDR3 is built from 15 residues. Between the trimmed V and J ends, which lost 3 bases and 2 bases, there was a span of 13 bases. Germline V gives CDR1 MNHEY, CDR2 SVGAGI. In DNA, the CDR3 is TGTGCCAGCAGTTATCTTACAGGAGCTAACACTGAAGCTTTCTTT. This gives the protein CASSYLTGANTEAFF.

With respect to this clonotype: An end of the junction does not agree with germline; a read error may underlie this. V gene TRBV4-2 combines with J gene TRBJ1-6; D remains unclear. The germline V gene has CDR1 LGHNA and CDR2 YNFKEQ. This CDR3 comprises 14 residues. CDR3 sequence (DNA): TGTGCCAGCAGCCAAGAAGGAAGGGATTCGCCCCTCCACTTT. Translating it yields CASSQEGRDSPLHF.

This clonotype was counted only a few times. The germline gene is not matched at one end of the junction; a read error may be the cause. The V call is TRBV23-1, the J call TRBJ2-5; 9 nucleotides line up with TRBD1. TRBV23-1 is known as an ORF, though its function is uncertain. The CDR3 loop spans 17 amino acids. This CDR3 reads CASSHTGTGIEGNERFF. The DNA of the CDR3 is TGCGCCAGCAGTCACACCGGGACAGGGATCGAGGGCAATGAGCGGTTCTTC.

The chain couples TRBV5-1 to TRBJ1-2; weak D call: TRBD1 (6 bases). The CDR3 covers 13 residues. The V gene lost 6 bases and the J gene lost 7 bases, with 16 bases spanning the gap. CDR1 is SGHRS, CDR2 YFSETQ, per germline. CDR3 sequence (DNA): TGCGCCAGCAACCCGGGACAATACACTGGCTACACCTTC. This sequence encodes CASNPGQYTGYTF.